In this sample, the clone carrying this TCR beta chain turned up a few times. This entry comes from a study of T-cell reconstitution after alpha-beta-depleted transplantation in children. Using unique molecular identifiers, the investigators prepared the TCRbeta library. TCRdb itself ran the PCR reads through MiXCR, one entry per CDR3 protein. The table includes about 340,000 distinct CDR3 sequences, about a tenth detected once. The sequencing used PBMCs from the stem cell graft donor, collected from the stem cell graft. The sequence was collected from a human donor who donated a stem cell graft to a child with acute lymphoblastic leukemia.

CDR3 DNA sequence: TGCAGTGCTAGAGGAGTCGGGACTAGCGTCTACGAGCAGTACTTC. This encodes CSARGVGTSVYEQYF. V is TRBV20-1 and J is TRBJ2-7; 10 positions match TRBD2. CDR1 DFQATT and CDR2 SNEGSKA come from the germline V gene (reference sequence). J was trimmed by 3 bases and V by 1 base; bases with no gene match: 6. CDR3 length: 15 amino acids.